This T cell receptor (beta chain) was identified in a study of control samples from healthy donors and cancer patients. The method was immunoSEQ multiplex PCR; TCRdb's version includes in-frame clones alone and lacks a portion of them. This table holds about 130,000 clones, 90% to 95% found once. V lost 4 bases and J lost 5, with 26 bases in between. CDR1 is LNHDA, CDR2 SQIVND, per germline (reference sequence). This CDR3 region has 18 residues. The origin of this receptor is a man aged 55 to 70 with colorectal cancer. Sequencing was performed on PBMCs. The chain employs TRBV19 and TRBJ1-1, with a tentative D call TRBD1 (6 bases). The DNA for the CDR3 is TGTGCCAGTAGTAACCCCTTCCTATTCGGGGGGGCGAATACTGAAGCTTTCTTT. Translation: CASSNPFLFGGANTEAFF. The variable domain in full, with the rest retrieved from reference TRBV19 and TRBJ1-1, is DGGITQSPKYLFRKEGQNVTLSCEQNLNHDAMYWYRQDPGQGLRLIYYSQIVNDFQKGDIAEGYSVSREKKESFPLTVTSAQKNPTAFYLCASSNPFLFGGANTEAFFGQGTRLTVV.